The 24 T cell receptor beta chains below come from one sample, sequenced in a study. In TCRdb, the RT-PCR reads were re-called with MiXCR into one record per CDR3 protein. This sample carries about 680,000 distinct CDR3 sequences, more than 13% of them seen once, and the ten largest clones take just over 3.5%. Sequenced sample: memory CD4+ T cells from blood. These receptor sequences come from a female donor in good health, serving as a healthy control.

This clonotype was counted many times. The chain uses TRBV20-1 and TRBJ1-6, with D perhaps matching TRBD1 (6 bases). CDR3 length equals 15 residues. The germline gives CDR1 DFQATT, CDR2 SNEGSKA (reference sequence). V was clipped by 3 bases and J by 10 bases, with 19 bases between them. DNA of the CDR3: TGCAGTGCTAGCGCCCCGACAGGCGAAACATCACCCCTCCACTTT. Amino acid sequence: CSASAPTGETSPLHF.

There are a few counts of this clonotype. V gene TRBV7-2 combines with J gene TRBJ2-7; D remains ambiguous. This CDR3 is 14 amino acids long. Looked up from germline, CDR1 is SGHTA and CDR2 is FQGNSA. V lost 5 bases to trimming and J lost 6 bases, with 17 bases between them. Written as DNA, the CDR3 is TGTGCCAGCAGCCCCCAAAATGTTCCGGGCGAGCAGTACTTC. Translation: CASSPQNVPGEQYF.

This clonotype was observed a handful of times. This chain uses TRBV20-1 with TRBJ2-3; TRBD2 agrees at 7 bases. CDR3 length: 15 residues. CDR1 is DFQATT, CDR2 SNEGSKA, per germline (reference sequence). Trimming at V came to 1 base and at J to 4 bases, leaving 8 bases not matched to a gene. The CDR3 DNA sequence: TGCAGTGCTAGAGTTGGGGCGGGAGCGGCAGATACGCAGTATTTT. This codes for CSARVGAGAADTQYF.

This clonotype showed up just a few times. The chain recombines TRBV6-2 or TRBV6-3 with TRBJ1-2; no clear D gene. Between the trimmed V and J ends, which lost 4 bases and 5 bases, there was a span of 8 bases. Germline lookup yields CDR1 MNHEY and CDR2 SVGEGT. The CDR3 totals 12 residues. CDR3 region: CASSSPPYGYTF. The CDR3 DNA reads TGTGCCAGCAGTTCACCTCCTTATGGCTACACCTTC.

This clonotype was observed many times. CDR3 coding DNA: TGTGCCACCAGTGACCCCGGACTAGCGGGAGACAATGAGCAGTTCTTC. Its protein is CATSDPGLAGDNEQFF. The rearrangement uses TRBV24-1 and TRBJ2-1; 13 nucleotides line up with TRBD2. This CDR3 has 16 amino acids. After removal of 4 bases from V and 5 bases from J, the junction contained 4 bases not matched to a gene. The germline V gene has CDR1 KGHDR and CDR2 SFDVKD.

This clonotype was counted many times. The chain couples TRBV27 to TRBJ2-3; TRBD2 is a possible D gene (6 bases). Deletions cut 2 bases from V and 1 base from J, with 10 bases between. This CDR3 spans 15 amino acids. Germline CDR1 reads MNHEY; CDR2 reads SMNVEV (reference sequence). The CDR3 is CASSLGRGRTDTQYF. The CDR3 DNA follows: TGTGCCAGCAGTTTAGGGCGGGGACGCACAGATACGCAGTATTTT.

This clonotype was counted at least ten times. The chain has TRBV6-6 and TRBJ2-5; possible D gene TRBD2, 5 bases. The length of the CDR3 is 15 residues. Germline CDR1 and CDR2: MNHNY and SVGAGI (reference sequence). Trimming left V 2 bases short and J 1 base short, with 11 bases between. CDR3 region: CASSYIRGVQETQYF. The CDR3 nucleotides are TGTGCCAGCAGTTACATACGGGGAGTCCAAGAGACCCAGTACTTC.

The chain has TRBV20-1 and TRBJ1-5; D is undetermined. CDR3 length: 14 amino acids. V was trimmed by 1 base and J by 0 bases, leaving 7 bases between them. Germline V gives CDR1 DFQATT, CDR2 SNEGSKA (reference sequence). CDR3 in amino acids: CSARGTYSNQPQHF. CDR3 DNA: TGCAGTGCTAGAGGAACCTATAGCAATCAGCCCCAGCATTTT.

The chain is built from TRBV7-3 and TRBJ2-6; TRBD1 aligns across 9 bases. CDR3 length equals 18 residues. Germline V gene data show CDR1 as SGHTA and CDR2 as FQGTGA. After removal of 2 bases from V and 1 base from J, the junction contained 6 bases not matched to a gene. CDR3 sequence: CASSLPPGQGSGANVLTF. CDR3 coding DNA: TGTGCCAGCAGCTTACCCCCGGGACAGGGTTCTGGGGCCAACGTCCTGACTTTC.

This clonotype was recorded at least ten times. Here the CDR3 reads CASSPDGGSYEQYF. CDR3 coding DNA: TGTGCCAGCAGCCCCGACGGCGGGTCCTACGAGCAGTACTTC. The V call is TRBV7-3, the J call TRBJ2-7; tentative D call: TRBD2 (5 bases). The V end was cut by 5 bases, the J end by 1 base, with 12 bases between. Germline lookup yields CDR1 SGHTA and CDR2 FQGTGA. The CDR3 consists of 14 residues.

This clonotype appeared many times. V usage is TRBV6-2 or TRBV6-3 and J usage is TRBJ2-5; TRBD1 agrees at 7 bases. This CDR3 is built from 13 residues. Germline V gives CDR1 MNHEY, CDR2 SVGEGT. The junction had 6 bases not matched to a gene; V was cut back by 6 bases and J by 5 bases. The CDR3 here is CASRQTGDETQYF. For the CDR3, the DNA is TGTGCCAGCAGACAAACAGGGGACGAGACCCAGTACTTC.

As concerns this clonotype: At one of its ends the junction is not consistent with the germline gene, which may arise from a read error. The chain has TRBV7-7 and TRBJ2-5; TRBD1 or TRBD2 may be the D gene (5 bases each). Germline CDR1 reads SSHAT; CDR2 reads FNYEAQ (reference sequence). CDR3 length: 14 residues. The CDR3 nucleotides are TGTGCTAGCAGCCCGCCGGGACCCGGAGAGACCCAGTACTTC. Amino acid sequence: CASSPPGPGETQYF.

This clonotype came up a few times. V gene TRBV7-3 combines with J gene TRBJ2-1; 8 positions match TRBD2. From germline, CDR1 is SGHTA and CDR2 FQGTGA. J gave up 4 bases and V 5 bases, and 13 bases lay outside the gene matches. The CDR3 loop spans 17 amino acids. This CDR3 reads CASSVIAIAGKYNEQFF. The CDR3 DNA follows: TGTGCCAGCAGCGTAATAGCAATAGCGGGAAAGTACAATGAGCAGTTCTTC.

The rearrangement joins TRBV20-1 to TRBJ2-7; 12 bases align to TRBD2. The CDR3 runs to 14 residues. The V and J ends lost 6 bases and 3 bases, in that order; junction bases with no gene match: 6. Germline CDR1 is DFQATT and CDR2 is SNEGSKA (reference sequence). Written as DNA, the CDR3 is TGCAGTGCAGAGACTAGCGGGAGAGTCTACGAGCAGTACTTC. It specifies CSAETSGRVYEQYF.

There are many counts of this clonotype. The chain recombines TRBV5-6 with TRBJ1-2; D not resolved. The germline gives CDR1 SGHDT, CDR2 YYEEEE. CDR3 length: 12 amino acids. V dropped 4 bases and J dropped 8 bases, with 12 bases sitting between them. CDR3 DNA: TGTGCCAGCAGCCGCTACCTAGTCGGCTACACCTTC. It is translated as CASSRYLVGYTF.

The rearrangement joins TRBV12-3 or TRBV12-4 to TRBJ1-1; no firm D call. The CDR3 loop spans 15 amino acids. Trimming took 4 bases from V and 1 from J, leaving 13 bases between them. The CDR3 DNA is TGTGCCAGCAGTTCACGACGGCTTTCGAACACTGAAGCTTTCTTT. Protein product: CASSSRRLSNTEAFF.

This chain connects TRBV6-2 or TRBV6-3 to TRBJ2-2; D is uncertain. V was cut by 2 bases and J by 4 bases, with 11 bases left in between. This CDR3 is built from 15 residues. Germline CDR1 and CDR2: MNHEY and SVGEGT. CDR3 region: CASSYGRSVTGELFF. The CDR3 nucleotides read TGTGCCAGCAGTTACGGTCGCTCGGTCACCGGGGAGCTGTTTTTT.

The chain uses TRBV20-1 and TRBJ1-3; no firm D call. The CDR3 extends over 13 amino acids. CDR1 and CDR2 from the germline V gene are DFQATT and SNEGSKA (reference sequence). V was trimmed by 5 bases and J by 0 bases, leaving 8 bases between them. CDR3 nucleotide sequence: TGCAGTGCTGGACGCCTCTCTGGAAACACCATATATTTT. Translated, it gives CSAGRLSGNTIYF.

The genes are TRBV5-1 and TRBJ1-5; D not certain. The CDR3 sequence is 13 residues long. Looked up from germline, CDR1 is SGHRS and CDR2 is YFSETQ. With 4 bases removed from V and 4 bases from J, the gap between germline ends came to 9 bases. In DNA, the CDR3 is TGCGCCAGCAGCAGGGAGATAAATCAGCCCCAGCATTTT. It specifies CASSREINQPQHF.

This clonotype was seen repeatedly, ten times or more. V gene TRBV29-1 combines with J gene TRBJ2-7, with 10 bases matching TRBD1. The V and J ends lost 7 bases and 6 bases, in that order; junction bases with no gene match: 6. The CDR3 consists of 12 residues. Germline CDR1 reads SQVTM; CDR2 reads ANQGSEA. The CDR3, as DNA: TGCAGCGGATGGGACAGGGGCGGCGAGCAGTACTTC. Translated: CSGWDRGGEQYF.

This clonotype came up a few times. The chain has TRBV28 and TRBJ2-6, with D uncertain. CDR1 MDHEN and CDR2 SYDVKM come from the germline V gene. CDR3 length: 17 amino acids. V was shortened by 5 bases and J by 0 bases, with 14 bases between the two germline ends. CDR3 residues: CASSAYALTSGANVLTF. CDR3 DNA sequence: TGTGCCAGCAGTGCCTATGCCCTGACCTCTGGGGCCAACGTCCTGACTTTC.

This clonotype has a handful of counts. This chain uses TRBV7-2 with TRBJ2-3; D may be TRBD2 (5 bases). From germline, CDR1 is SGHTA and CDR2 FQGNSA. CDR3 length equals 17 residues. Trimming removed 5 bases from V and 6 bases from J, with 24 bases in between. CDR3 sequence (DNA): TGTGCCAGCAGCGATGGACTGGCCTTTAGGCAATTCGATACGCAGTATTTT. It yields the protein CASSDGLAFRQFDTQYF. Complete variable domain (other parts from reference TRBV7-2 and TRBJ2-3): GAGVSQSPSNKVTEKGKDVELRCDPISGHTALYWYRQSLGQGLEFLIYFQGNSAPDKSGLPSDRFSAERTGGSVSTLTIQRTQQEDSAVYLCASSDGLAFRQFDTQYFGPGTRLTVL.

The chain carries TRBV7-8 and TRBJ2-3; 8 bases are a match to TRBD1. The length of the CDR3 is 12 residues. CDR1 and CDR2 from the germline V gene are SGHVS and FQNEAQ. Unmatched junction bases numbered 8, after V lost 5 bases and J lost 13 bases. The CDR3 region has the DNA TGTGCCAGCAGCCCTCGGACAGGGTTTGAGTATTTT. Translated, it gives CASSPRTGFEYF.

This clonotype was observed a few times. CDR3 in amino acids: CASSGSPTSSYEQYF. CDR3 nucleotide sequence: TGTGCCAGCAGTGGAAGCCCGACCAGCTCCTACGAGCAGTACTTC. The chain is built from TRBV6-1 and TRBJ2-7; no clear D gene. The CDR3 has 15 residues. V was cut by 4 bases and J by 0 bases, with 13 bases left in between. Germline CDR1 MNHNS, CDR2 SASEGT.